This T cell receptor (beta chain) was profiled in a study of response to subunit inactivated influenza vaccine. Germline V gives CDR1 PRHDT, CDR2 FYEKMQ (reference sequence). The CDR3 loop spans 14 amino acids. TCRdb re-derived calls from the RT-PCR reads in MiXCR, one entry per CDR3 protein. The data show hundreds of thousands of distinct CDR3 sequences, less than 10% seen once. As regards this clonotype: At one of its ends the junction is not consistent with the germline gene, which may arise from a read error.

This chain connects TRBV13 to TRBJ1-1, with a possible D match to TRBD1 (6 bases). This clonotype was obtained from a man in his fifties or sixties who received an inactivated influenza vaccine. The sequencing used PBMCs from blood, collected less than 25 months after vaccination. The CDR3 reads CASSYQGRMNTEVF. CDR3 coding DNA: TGTGCCAGCAGCTATCAGGGGCGCATGAACACTGAAGTCTTT.